The following is a TCR beta chain sequence with its context. It has no known antigen specificity. Base qualities are not at hand, and no much larger clone is one base apart. The immunoSEQ Assay, a bias-controlled multiplex PCR, was used to amplify TCRbeta CDR3 regions from genomic DNA. Concerning the study's data processing: Within the assay, amplification of reference gene primers was used to estimate how many nucleated cells each sample contained. To quantify the absolute abundance of each unique TCRbeta CDR3 rearrangement, sequence reads were collapsed and filtered. Productive Simpson clonality was computed per sample as the square root of Simpson's diversity index over productive rearrangements. Not all clones reach the TCRdb copy of this immuneACCESS table, which keeps in-frame sequences only. Checked studies attribute under half of the gap to unresolved V genes and leave the rest unexplained. V, J and clone size reflect that table, while D and trimming were determined from the DNA. In this sample the table shows 200,000 or so clones, around 82% of which occur a single time. The leading ten clones occupy less than 8.5% of the sample.

Enrolling through a virtual design, the prospective study's participants ranged in age from roughly 18 to 90 years and lived across 24 United States geographic areas. Cohort assignment in the prospective study relied on participant-reported clinical history from a screening survey and a study questionnaire. For ImmuneRACE Cohort 3, a participant was defined as recovered based on two consecutive negative NP/OP PCR tests, clearance by a healthcare professional, or resolution of symptoms. Mobile phlebotomists in the prospective study collected whole blood, serum and a nasopharyngeal or oropharyngeal swab from every participant. Additional blood draws and questionnaires over an approximately two-month period could optionally be provided by prospective study participants. Prospective study blood samples were shipped either frozen or at room temperature before DNA extraction. The sample is drawn from a study of blood T cell repertoires in COVID-19 (dated by TCRdb to the early 2020s). About the investigation overall: Samples covering the acute and convalescent phases of COVID-19 were provided by collaborators in the United States, Italy and Spain. The material from the prospective study consisted of cDNA or gDNA derived from T cells, B-cell-depleted T cells, or PBMCs. Where available, HLA class I and class II types were obtained from metadata supplied by the sample provider rather than from assay-based typing. The repertoires were released in a freely available public database intended as a resource for research on the immune response to SARS-CoV-2. The samples were drawn from the first 160 participants of the ongoing ImmuneRACE study and from 1,254 subjects provided by 6 global collaborators. Subjects who had been exposed to COVID-19, were actively infected with it, or had recovered from it provided the deeply sampled blood TCRbeta repertoires that made up the dataset. Sample metadata almost always included a de-identified subject ID, COVID-19 status, age in years and sex. General study outcomes and caveats: The quantity of clinical and demographic metadata differed by source and by participant and was supplied without curation.

The sequencing input was PBMCs or T cells enriched from blood (not recorded which). The sequence came from a man aged 35-49 years who had recovered from COVID-19.

The bases read TGTGCCAGCATGTCAGGGATGGAAAGGACTGAAGCTTTCTTT. This encodes CASMSGMERTEAFF. This chain is built from TRBV2 and TRBJ1-1; the D region possibly corresponds to TRBD1 (5 bases align). V is shortened by 7 bases, J by 5 bases, and the region joining them spans 17 bases. From the germline V gene, CDR1 is SNHLY and CDR2 is FYNNEI. From its cysteine to its phenylalanine, the CDR3 spans 14 amino acids. Solely the CDR3 DNA is kept, with 42 bases framed from the first base. This CDR3, with the reference TRBV2 and TRBJ1-1 proteins standing in past its ends, gives the full variable domain EPEVTQTPSHQVTQMGQEVILRCVPISNHLYFYWYRQILGQKVEFLVSFYNNEISEKSEIFDDQFSVERPDGSNFTLKIRSTKLEDSAMYFCASMSGMERTEAFFGQGTRLTVV.